What follows describes a single TCR beta chain. This clonotype was detected only a few times. It has no known antigen specificity. Per-base qualities were not stored, and no clone one base away is much larger. Library preparation employed RT-PCR. TCRdb lists the instrument as NextSeq 550. TCRdb trimmed public reads at Q25 via fastp, called clones via MiXCR and kept in-frame beta chains. Here each entry gathers all rows of one CDR3 protein and keeps the most common genes and DNA. The sample table contains under 200,000 distinct CDR3 sequences; only one count was recorded for approximately 24% of them. Together, the top ten hold 20% to 30% of the sample. These data originate in a study of patients and donors after allogeneic stem cell transplantation (TCRdb year 2020). CDR1 and CDR2, looked up from the germline V gene (reference sequence), are GTSNPN and SVGIG. Including the terminal cysteine and phenylalanine, the CDR3 comprises 13 residues. Only CDR3 DNA remains: 39 bases, in frame from the first base. V gives up 3 bases and J gives up 0 bases, and the segment between their germline ends measures 7 bases.

The rearrangement combines TRBV30 with TRBJ2-3; a weak D assignment points to TRBD2 (5 bases agree). The receptor comes from a human donor who was either an allogeneic HSCT recipient or a stem cell or donor lymphocyte infusion donor (not recorded which). It is not recorded whose cells these are; they may come from a transplant donor. Source material: blood, either unsorted or a sorted T cell fraction (not recorded which). The base sequence is TGTGCCTGGAGCAGAGGGAGCACAGATACGCAGTATTTT. This is translated as CAWSRGSTDTQYF.